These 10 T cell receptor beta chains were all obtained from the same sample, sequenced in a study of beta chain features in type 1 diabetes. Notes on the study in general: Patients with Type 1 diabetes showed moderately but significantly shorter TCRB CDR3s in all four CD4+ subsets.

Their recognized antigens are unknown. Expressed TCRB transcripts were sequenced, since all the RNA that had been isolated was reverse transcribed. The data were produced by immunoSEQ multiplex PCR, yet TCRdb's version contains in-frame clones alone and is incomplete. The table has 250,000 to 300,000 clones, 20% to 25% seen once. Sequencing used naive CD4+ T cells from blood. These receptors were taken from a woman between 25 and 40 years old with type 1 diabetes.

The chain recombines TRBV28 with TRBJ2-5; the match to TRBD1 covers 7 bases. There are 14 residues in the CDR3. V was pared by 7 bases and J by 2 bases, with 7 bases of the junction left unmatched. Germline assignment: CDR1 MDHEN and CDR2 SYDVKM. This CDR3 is CASTPGTAQETQYF. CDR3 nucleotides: TGTGCCAGCACCCCTGGGACAGCTCAAGAGACCCAGTACTTC.

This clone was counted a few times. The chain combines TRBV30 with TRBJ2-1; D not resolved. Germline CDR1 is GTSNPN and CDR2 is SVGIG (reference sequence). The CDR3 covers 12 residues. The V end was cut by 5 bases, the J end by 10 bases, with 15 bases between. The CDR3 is CAWEAQASEQFF. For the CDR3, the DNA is TGTGCCTGGGAGGCCCAAGCGAGCGAGCAGTTCTTC.

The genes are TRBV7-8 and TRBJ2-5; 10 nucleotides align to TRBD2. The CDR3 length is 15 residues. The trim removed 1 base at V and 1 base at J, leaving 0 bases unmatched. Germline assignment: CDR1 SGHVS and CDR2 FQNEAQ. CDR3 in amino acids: CASSLGTSGQETQYF. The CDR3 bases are TGTGCCAGCAGCTTAGGGACTAGCGGCCAAGAGACCCAGTACTTC. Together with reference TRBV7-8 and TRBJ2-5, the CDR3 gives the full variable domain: GAGVSQSPRYKVAKRGQDVALRCDPISGHVSLFWYQQALGQGPEFLTYFQNEAQLDKSGLPSDRFFAERPEGSVSTLKIQRTQQEDSAVYLCASSLGTSGQETQYFGPGTRLLVL.

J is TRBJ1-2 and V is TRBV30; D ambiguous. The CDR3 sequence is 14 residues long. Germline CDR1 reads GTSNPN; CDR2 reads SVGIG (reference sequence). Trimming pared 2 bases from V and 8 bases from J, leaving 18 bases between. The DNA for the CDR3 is TGTGCCTGGAGTCCACCCCGCCGTGCGGGGGGCTACACCTTC. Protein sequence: CAWSPPRRAGGYTF.

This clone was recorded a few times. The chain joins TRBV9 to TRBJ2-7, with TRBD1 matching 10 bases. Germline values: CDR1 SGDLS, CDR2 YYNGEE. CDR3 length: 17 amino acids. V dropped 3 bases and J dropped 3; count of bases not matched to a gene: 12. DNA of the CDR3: TGTGCCAGCAGCGCCTCAACCGGGACAGGGGTCATCTACGAGCAGTACTTC. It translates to CASSASTGTGVIYEQYF.

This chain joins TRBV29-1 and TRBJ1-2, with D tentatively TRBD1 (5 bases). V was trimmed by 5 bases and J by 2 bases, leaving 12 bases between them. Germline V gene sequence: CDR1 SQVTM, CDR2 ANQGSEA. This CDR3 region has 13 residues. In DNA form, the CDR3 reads TGCAGCGTTCGCCGGGGGGGGAACTATGGCTACACCTTC. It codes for CSVRRGGNYGYTF.

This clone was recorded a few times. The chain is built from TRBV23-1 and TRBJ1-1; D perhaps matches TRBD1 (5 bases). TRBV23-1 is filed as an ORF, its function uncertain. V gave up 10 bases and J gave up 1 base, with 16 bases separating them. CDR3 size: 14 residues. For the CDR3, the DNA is TGCGCCAACATACCGGGACTGCCGAACACTGAAGCTTTCTTT. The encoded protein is CANIPGLPNTEAFF.

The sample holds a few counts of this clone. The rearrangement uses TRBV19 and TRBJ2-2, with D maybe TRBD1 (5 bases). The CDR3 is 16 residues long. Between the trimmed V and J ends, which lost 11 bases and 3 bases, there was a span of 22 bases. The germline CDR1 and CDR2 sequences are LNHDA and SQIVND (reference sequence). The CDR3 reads CASRTWERGHTGELFF. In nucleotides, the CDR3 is TGTGCCTCGCGAACCTGGGAAAGGGGTCACACCGGGGAGCTGTTTTTT.

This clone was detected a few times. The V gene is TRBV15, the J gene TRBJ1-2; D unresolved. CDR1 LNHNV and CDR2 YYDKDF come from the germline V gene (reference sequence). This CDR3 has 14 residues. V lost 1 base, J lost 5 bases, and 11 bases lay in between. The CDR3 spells CATSRGGQRYGYTF. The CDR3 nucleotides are TGTGCCACCAGCAGAGGCGGGCAGCGATATGGCTACACCTTC. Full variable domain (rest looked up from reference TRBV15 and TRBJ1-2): DAMVIQNPRYQVTQFGKPVTLSCSQTLNHNVMYWYQQKSSQAPKLLFHYYDKDFNNEADTPDNFQSRRPNTSFCFLDIRSPGLGDTAMYLCATSRGGQRYGYTFGSGTRLTVV.

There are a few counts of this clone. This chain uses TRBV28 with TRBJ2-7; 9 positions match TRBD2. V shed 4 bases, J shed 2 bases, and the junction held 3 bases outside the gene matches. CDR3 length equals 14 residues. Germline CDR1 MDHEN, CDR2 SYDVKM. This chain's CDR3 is CASSSAGGPYEQYF. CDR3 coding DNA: TGTGCCAGCAGTTCAGCGGGAGGCCCCTACGAGCAGTACTTC.